This T cell receptor (beta chain) was captured by sequencing in a study of blood T cell repertoires in COVID-19. Background on the study: The United States, Italy and Spain provided the acute and convalescent COVID-19 samples. PBMCs, B-cell-depleted T cells, or T cells provided the cDNA or gDNA that made up the material.

In the original processing: The assay estimated nucleated cells by amplifying reference gene primers. Sequencing used immunoSEQ multiplex PCR; TCRdb keeps in-frame clones, though not all of them. V and J calls and clone size are those listed in that table; D and trimming were worked out from the DNA. This sample has a few hundred thousand clones, with about nine tenths found just once. This clone was counted only a few times. Germline V lookup: CDR1 LGHDT, CDR2 YNNKEL (reference sequence). The CDR3 contains 13 residues. V was pared by 4 bases and J by 8 bases, with 9 bases between. Sequencing input: peripheral blood. This sequence originates from a woman aged 25 to 39 who had recovered from COVID-19. The chain carries TRBV3-1 (or the pseudogene TRBV3-2) and TRBJ1-6; tentatively, D is TRBD1 (6 bases). The CDR3 region is CASSRGGDSPLHF. The CDR3 bases are TGTGCCAGCAGCCGAGGGGGGGATTCACCCCTCCACTTT.